These 13 T cell receptor beta chains originate from one sample sequenced in a study of T-cell memory formation after mild COVID-19. TCRdb recomputed calls from the 5' RACE reads with MiXCR, one row per CDR3 protein. The table records 100,000 to 150,000 distinct CDR3 sequences, about 18% of them present only once. Sequences were obtained from PBMCs or a T cell subset sorted from them (not recorded which). These TCRs come from a man aged 18 to 29 who had mild COVID-19 (a few samples of this study predate the infection). Cell type and time point are not known.

This sequence joins TRBV6-6 and TRBJ1-6; 7 bases are a match to TRBD1. The CDR3 is made up of 12 amino acids. The junction had 4 bases not matched to a gene; V was cut back by 5 bases and J by 12 bases. Germline assignment: CDR1 MNHNY and CDR2 SVGAGI (reference sequence). The CDR3 region is CASSRQGRPLHF. The CDR3 DNA sequence: TGTGCCAGCAGTCGACAGGGAAGACCCCTCCACTTT.

The chain is built from TRBV7-9 and TRBJ2-3; weak D call: TRBD2 (8 bases). Trimming left V 10 bases short and J 2 bases short, with 19 bases between. Germline lookup yields CDR1 SEHNR and CDR2 FQNEAQ (reference sequence). The CDR3 spans 15 residues. CDR3 region: CATPREGAFTDTQYF. DNA of the CDR3: TGTGCCACCCCCCGGGAGGGGGCCTTCACAGATACGCAGTATTTT.

A few counts support this clonotype. This rearrangement joins TRBV6-5 to TRBJ1-5, with 9 bases matching TRBD1. Looked up from germline, CDR1 is MNHEY and CDR2 is SVGAGI. The CDR3 consists of 14 residues. With 5 bases clipped from V and 5 bases from J, the junction kept 4 bases outside the gene matches. CDR3 sequence reads: CASSGTGLDQPQHF. As DNA, the CDR3 is TGTGCCAGCAGTGGGACAGGGTTGGATCAGCCCCAGCATTTT.

This chain links TRBV18 with TRBJ1-6; D call uncertain. The length of the CDR3 is 14 residues. V lost 2 bases and J 4 bases, leaving 6 bases between the germline ends. The germline CDR1 and CDR2 sequences are KGHSH and LQKENI. The CDR3 loop is CASSPEGYNSPLHF. In DNA form, the CDR3 reads TGTGCCAGCTCACCAGAGGGATATAATTCACCCCTCCACTTT.

The chain is built from TRBV5-1 and TRBJ1-1, with a weak D call TRBD1 (6 bases). The germline V and J ends were trimmed by 3 bases and 0 bases, with 9 bases remaining between them. Germline assignment: CDR1 SGHRS and CDR2 YFSETQ. This CDR3 comprises 14 residues. The CDR3 reads CASSWGPMNTEAFF. The CDR3 coding sequence is TGCGCCAGCAGCTGGGGGCCTATGAACACTGAAGCTTTCTTT.

V and J are TRBV7-2 and TRBJ2-3; 7 bases align to TRBD1. V gave up 5 bases and J gave up 3 bases; unmatched junction bases: 5. The CDR3 sequence is 14 residues long. Germline V lookup: CDR1 SGHTA, CDR2 FQGNSA. The CDR3: CASSETGKTDTQYF. Here the CDR3 DNA reads TGTGCCAGCAGCGAGACAGGGAAGACAGATACGCAGTATTTT.

This clonotype was counted only a few times. The chain joins TRBV5-4 to TRBJ2-6; D remains ambiguous. CDR1 and CDR2 from the germline V gene are SGHNT and YYREEE (reference sequence). CDR3 length equals 13 residues. Trimming stripped 4 bases from V and 4 bases from J, with 6 bases between. The CDR3 is CASSRVGANVLTF. CDR3 DNA: TGTGCCAGCAGCCGCGTAGGGGCCAACGTCCTGACTTTC.

This rearrangement joins TRBV6-6 to TRBJ2-7; D may match TRBD1 or TRBD2 (6 bases each). V was pared by 0 bases and J by 6 bases, with 12 bases between. The CDR3 length is 14 residues. Per germline, CDR1 MNHNY and CDR2 SVGAGI (reference sequence). In DNA, the CDR3 is TGTGCCAGCAGTTACTCGAACGGGGGCTCCGAGCAGTACGTC. Encoded protein: CASSYSNGGSEQYV.

This clonotype has a handful of counts. The DNA of the CDR3 is TGCGCCAGCAGCTTGAGTGGGACTCAGCCCCAGCATTTT. Amino acids: CASSLSGTQPQHF. This chain uses TRBV5-1 with TRBJ1-5; D possibly corresponds to TRBD1 (5 bases). The CDR3 contains 13 residues. CDR1 and CDR2 (germline): SGHRS, YFSETQ. Trimming took 1 base from V and 6 from J, leaving 8 bases between them.

This clonotype was detected ten times or more. This CDR3 reads CASSQDIGSTDTQYF. In DNA, the CDR3 is TGCGCCAGCAGCCAAGATATAGGGAGCACAGATACGCAGTATTTT. The chain couples TRBV4-3 to TRBJ2-3; D is undetermined. Germline V gene sequence: CDR1 LGHNA, CDR2 YSLEER. V dropped 0 bases and J dropped 0 bases, with 7 bases sitting between them. The CDR3 totals 15 residues.

The V and J genes are TRBV5-6 and TRBJ2-7; no clear D gene. V lost 1 base and J 1 base, leaving 9 bases between the germline ends. The CDR3 runs to 14 residues. Germline V gene data show CDR1 as SGHDT and CDR2 as YYEEEE. The CDR3 loop is CASSLTGDSYEQYF. The DNA for the CDR3 is TGTGCCAGCAGCTTGACTGGCGATTCCTACGAGCAGTACTTC. Full variable domain (outside the CDR3, taken from reference TRBV5-6 and TRBJ2-7): DAGVTQSPTHLIKTRGQQVTLRCSPKSGHDTVSWYQQALGQGPQFIFQYYEEEERQRGNFPDRFSGHQFPNYSSELNVNALLLGDSALYLCASSLTGDSYEQYFGPGTRLTVT.

This clonotype turned up a few times. The V gene is TRBV25-1, the J gene TRBJ2-7; 7 bases fit TRBD1. V trimming: 2 bases; J trimming: 6 bases; junction bases outside the gene matches: 7. Germline loops: CDR1 MGHDK, CDR2 SYGVNS. CDR3 size: 14 residues. CDR3 coding DNA: TGTGCCAGCAGTGAAGCTTGGACAGGCCTCGAGCAGTACTTC. Translating gives CASSEAWTGLEQYF.

The V gene is TRBV10-1, the J gene TRBJ2-5; no clear D. This CDR3 spans 13 amino acids. The germline V and J ends were trimmed by 2 bases and 2 bases, with 6 bases remaining between them. In germline, CDR1 is WNHNN, CDR2 SYGVQD (reference sequence). The CDR3 nucleotides read TGCGCCAGCAGTGAGGCCAGACAAGAGACCCAGTACTTC. It is translated as CASSEARQETQYF.